These 9 T cell receptor beta chains originate from one sample sequenced in a study of T cell responses to AZD1222 COVID-19 vaccine. Generated by immunoSEQ multiplex PCR, the TCRdb table keeps only in-frame clones and is missing some. The sample has 95,000 to 100,000 clones, more than 70% seen once. The source material was peripheral blood, sampled on day 0 of AZD1222 vaccination. The receptors originated from an adult in good health.

The rearrangement uses TRBV30 and TRBJ1-3; unclear D gene. The CDR3 loop spans 14 amino acids. Germline CDR1 GTSNPN, CDR2 SVGIG (reference sequence). V was clipped by 0 bases and J by 0 bases, with 6 bases between them. The CDR3 DNA follows: TGTGCCTGGAGTGTCGGTAGCTCTGGAAACACCATATATTTT. Its translation is CAWSVGSSGNTIYF.

V is TRBV30 and J is TRBJ2-1, with no clear D. Germline lookup yields CDR1 GTSNPN and CDR2 SVGIG (reference sequence). The CDR3 is made up of 16 amino acids. Trimming took off 0 bases at V and 0 bases at J, with 12 bases between the two ends. The CDR3 spells CAWSVLSPSSYNEQFF. The CDR3 DNA reads as TGTGCCTGGAGTGTACTTTCTCCCAGCTCCTACAATGAGCAGTTCTTC.

V gene TRBV29-1 combines with J gene TRBJ2-1; D not resolved. The CDR3 covers 15 residues. V was clipped by 4 bases and J by 1 base, with 14 bases between them. CDR1 and CDR2 from the germline V gene are SQVTM and ANQGSEA. The CDR3 loop reads CSVAPWTESYNEQFF. As DNA, the CDR3 is TGCAGCGTTGCCCCCTGGACGGAATCCTACAATGAGCAGTTCTTC.

The genes are TRBV28 and TRBJ1-3; a possible D gene is TRBD1 (6 bases). This CDR3 is built from 16 residues. With 5 bases removed from V and 0 bases from J, the gap between germline ends came to 14 bases. The V gene's germline CDR1 is MDHEN and CDR2 SYDVKM. The CDR3 coding sequence is TGTGCCAGCAGTCCACAGGGACGGAGCTCTGGAAACACCATATATTTT. It codes for CASSPQGRSSGNTIYF.

The J gene is TRBJ1-2, the V gene TRBV4-1; 8 bases are shared with TRBD1. The ends lost 1 base at V and 5 bases at J; junction bases unmatched: 6. This CDR3 comprises 15 residues. The germline gives CDR1 MGHRA, CDR2 YSYEKL. The CDR3 DNA reads TGCGCCAGCAGCCAAGGACAGGGGCGGGGGTATGGCTACACCTTC. This codes for CASSQGQGRGYGYTF.

This clone came up a few times. The chain uses TRBV4-1 and TRBJ1-1; D not resolved. Deletions cut 3 bases from V and 4 bases from J, with 12 bases between. This CDR3 has 14 amino acids. The germline V gene has CDR1 MGHRA and CDR2 YSYEKL. CDR3 nucleotides: TGCGCCAGCAGCCATCCAGGAGTGTCCACTGAAGCTTTCTTT. This sequence encodes CASSHPGVSTEAFF.

The chain combines TRBV30 with TRBJ1-2; D perhaps matches TRBD1 (5 bases). The V and J ends lost 3 bases and 5 bases respectively, with 16 bases between them. Germline V CDR1 and CDR2: GTSNPN, SVGIG (reference sequence). The CDR3 contains 14 residues. The CDR3: CAWRADSPKYGYTF. As DNA, the CDR3 is TGTGCCTGGAGAGCCGACAGTCCAAAGTATGGCTACACCTTC.

This chain connects TRBV6-5 to TRBJ1-3; the D is unclear. In germline, CDR1 is MNHEY, CDR2 SVGAGI. Trimming shortened V by 0 bases and J by 3 bases, and 12 bases separated the two germline ends. The CDR3 is 16 amino acids. CDR3 loop: CASSYSSWSGGNTIYF. CDR3 sequence (DNA): TGTGCCAGCAGTTACTCGAGCTGGTCGGGTGGAAACACCATATATTTT.

The chain combines TRBV7-3 with TRBJ2-2; 8 positions match TRBD2. The V segment lost 4 bases and the J segment 4 bases; nucleotides outside the gene matches: 8. The CDR3 contains 16 residues. Germline V gene lookup returns CDR1 SGHTA and CDR2 FQGTGA. CDR3 DNA sequence: TGTGCCAGCAGCTCGCCGGGAGGGCCAGGCACCGGGGAGCTGTTTTTT. The encoded protein is CASSSPGGPGTGELFF. The whole variable domain, remainder taken from reference TRBV7-3 and TRBJ2-2, is GAGVSQTPSNKVTEKGKYVELRCDPISGHTALYWYRQSLGQGPEFLIYFQGTGAADDSGLPNDRFFAVRPEGSVSTLKIQRTERGDSAVYLCASSSPGGPGTGELFFGEGSRLTVL.